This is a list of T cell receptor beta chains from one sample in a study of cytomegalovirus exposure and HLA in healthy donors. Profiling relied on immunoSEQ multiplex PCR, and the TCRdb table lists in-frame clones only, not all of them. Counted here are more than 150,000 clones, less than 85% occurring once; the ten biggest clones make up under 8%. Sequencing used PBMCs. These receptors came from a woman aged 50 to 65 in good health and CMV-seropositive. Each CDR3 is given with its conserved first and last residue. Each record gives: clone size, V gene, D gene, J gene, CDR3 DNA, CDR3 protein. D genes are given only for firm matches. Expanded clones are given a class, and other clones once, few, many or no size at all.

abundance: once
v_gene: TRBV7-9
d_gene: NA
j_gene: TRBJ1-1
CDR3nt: TGTGCCAGCAGCCCCAGGGGAACTGAAGCTTTCTTT
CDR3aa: CASSPRGTEAFF

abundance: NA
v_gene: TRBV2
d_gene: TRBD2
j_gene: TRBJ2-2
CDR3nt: TGTGCCAGCAGTGCGGGGGGGCTGGGTGGGGAGCTGTTTTTT
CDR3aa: CASSAGGLGGELFF

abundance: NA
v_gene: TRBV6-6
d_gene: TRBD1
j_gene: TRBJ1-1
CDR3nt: TGTGCCAGCAGTTCATCTTCCGGGACAGTACCCACTGAAGCTTTCTTT
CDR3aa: CASSSSSGTVPTEAFF

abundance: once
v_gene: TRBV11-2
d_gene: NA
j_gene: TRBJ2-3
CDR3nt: TGTGCCAGCAGTTCTGGCACCGGGTCCCGTGGAGGAGATACGCAGTATTTT
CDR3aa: CASSSGTGSRGGDTQYF

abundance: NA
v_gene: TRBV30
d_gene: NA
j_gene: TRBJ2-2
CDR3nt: TGTGCCTGGAGTCCCGGGGGTACCGGGGAGCTGTTTTTT
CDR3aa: CAWSPGGTGELFF

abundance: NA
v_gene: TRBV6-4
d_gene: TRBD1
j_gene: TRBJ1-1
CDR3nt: TGTGCCAGCAAGTTGGACAGGGCGAGTGGCACTGAAGCTTTCTTT
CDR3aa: CASKLDRASGTEAFF

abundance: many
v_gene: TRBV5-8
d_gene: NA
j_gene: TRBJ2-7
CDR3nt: TGTGCCAGCAGCCCTCAGGTCCGGGGGGAGCAGTACTTC
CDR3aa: CASSPQVRGEQYF

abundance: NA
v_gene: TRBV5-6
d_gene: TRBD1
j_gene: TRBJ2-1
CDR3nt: TGTGCCAGCAGCTTGAGGACAGGGGGCTTCAATGAGCAGTTCTTC
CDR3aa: CASSLRTGGFNEQFF

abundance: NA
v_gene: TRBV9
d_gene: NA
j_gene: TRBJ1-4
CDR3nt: TGTGCCAGCAGCGTAGACGGGAGAGGAAAACTGTTTTTT
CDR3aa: CASSVDGRGKLFF

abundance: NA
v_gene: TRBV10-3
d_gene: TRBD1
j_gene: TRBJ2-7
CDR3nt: TGTGCCATCAGGCCGGGACAGGAGATCTACGAGCAGTACTTC
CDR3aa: CAIRPGQEIYEQYF